The 6 T cell receptor beta chains in this list originate from one sample, sequenced in a study of T-cell reconstitution after alpha-beta-depleted transplantation in children. Molecular barcoding with unique molecular identifiers was used for the TCRbeta library. TCRdb recomputed calls from the PCR reads with MiXCR, one row per CDR3 protein. Here the sample spans about 340,000 distinct CDR3 sequences, roughly 16% being singletons. This material consisted of PBMCs, mostly from graft donor cells, taken 360 days after TCRalphabeta/CD19-depleted stem cell transplant. These receptors all come from a male patient aged 2-9 years who had a stem cell transplant for acute lymphoblastic leukemia, so the T cells may come from the graft donor.

This clonotype was found a few times. The chain carries TRBV6-1 and TRBJ2-6, with 7 bases matching TRBD1. The CDR3 is 15 residues long. J gave up 2 bases and V 7 bases, and 5 bases lay outside the gene matches. CDR1 is MNHNS, CDR2 SASEGT, per germline. CDR3 sequence reads: CASKAQGTGANVLTF. DNA of the CDR3: TGTGCCAGCAAAGCACAGGGGACTGGGGCCAACGTCCTGACTTTC.

This clonotype was recorded a few times. The rearrangement uses TRBV4-3 and TRBJ2-4, with a possible D match to TRBD2 (6 bases). V lost 0 bases and J 4 bases, leaving 16 bases between the germline ends. The length of the CDR3 is 17 residues. Germline V gene data show CDR1 as LGHNA and CDR2 as YSLEER. CDR3 DNA: TGCGCCAGCAGCCAAGATCCCACGGCCGCGGGGAAAAACATTCAGTACTTC. This codes for CASSQDPTAAGKNIQYF.

The chain combines TRBV6-1 with TRBJ2-1; the match to TRBD2 covers 8 bases. Per the germline V gene, CDR1 is MNHNS and CDR2 is SASEGT. The V and J ends lost 10 bases and 8 bases, in that order; junction bases with no gene match: 7. This CDR3 comprises 12 residues. Here the CDR3 reads CATLGLVHEQFF. The CDR3 DNA follows: TGTGCCACTCTGGGACTAGTCCATGAGCAGTTCTTC.

The V gene is TRBV12-3 or TRBV12-4, the J gene TRBJ2-5, with D perhaps matching TRBD2 (6 bases). V was clipped by 6 bases and J by 1 base, with 15 bases between them. This CDR3 spans 15 amino acids. The CDR3 region has the DNA TGTGCCAGCAGCCCACGTATCGGGGGCCAAGAGACCCAGTACTTC. Its protein product is CASSPRIGGQETQYF.

In this sample, this clonotype turned up a few times. The chain couples TRBV12-3 or TRBV12-4 to TRBJ2-1; 12 bases map to TRBD2. The J segment lost 4 bases and the V segment lost 11 bases, leaving 9 bases of the junction unmatched. The CDR3 loop spans 15 amino acids. CDR3 nucleotide sequence: TGTGCCGTTACTAGCGGGAGGACGAATTACAATGAGCAGTTCTTC. It is translated as CAVTSGRTNYNEQFF.

The CDR3 DNA reads TGTGCCAGCAGGCTGACTAGCGTGGCCGGGGAGCTGTTTTTT. Encoded protein: CASRLTSVAGELFF. The chain combines TRBV7-2 with TRBJ2-2; 8 bases fit TRBD2. CDR3 length: 14 amino acids. Per germline, CDR1 SGHTA and CDR2 FQGNSA. V lost 6 bases and J lost 6; bases outside the gene matches: 6.